This T cell receptor (beta chain) was recorded in a study of PD-1 blockade in classical Hodgkin lymphoma. Study at large: A 3 mg/kg intravenous dose of nivolumab was received by patients every 2 weeks.

Brentuximab vedotin exposure varied, and every patient relapsed after autologous stem cell transplantation. This clone appeared a few times. Antigen: not known. Germline V gene data show CDR1 as SGHNT and CDR2 as YENEEA. This CDR3 is 15 amino acids long. After removal of 5 bases from V and 0 bases from J, the junction contained 3 bases not matched to a gene. Sequenced by immunoSEQ multiplex PCR; TCRdb stores in-frame clones only, minus some. This table has over 25,000 clones, approximately 74% appearing once. Study-level points and caveats: TCR diversity in CD4+, not CD8+, cells rose significantly by C4D1. Why repertoires differed is undefined; disease activity or prior therapy possibly contributed. Baseline TCR diversity was reportedly lower in newly diagnosed patients than in healthy donors. It was reported as lower still in relapsed/refractory patients.

The chain couples TRBV11-3 to TRBJ2-2; the match to TRBD2 covers 7 bases. Material: peripheral blood mononuclear cells (PBMCs), obtained before the second cycle of nivolumab. The source is a human donor with classical Hodgkin lymphoma. This chain's CDR3 is CASSAAGSNTGELFF. CDR3 DNA: TGTGCCAGCAGCGCAGCGGGATCGAACACCGGGGAGCTGTTTTTT.